This T cell receptor (beta chain) was found in a study of fetal regulatory T cell absence and autoimmunity. Study background: The IPEX patients lacked clinical diabetes but had exocrine pancreas autoimmunity.

With respect to this clone: Its antigen is still unknown.

Study outcomes and limitations: Some top pancreas TCR clones were over 85-fold enriched versus cord blood. Cord blood and pancreas showed broadly similar TRB gene family usage. Antigen-driven pancreatic autoimmunity before birth in IPEX was inferred from oligoclonal enrichment.

TCRdb keeps only in-frame clones here, not all; method: immunoSEQ multiplex PCR. Of some 87,000 clones listed, around 72% are singletons. CDR3 size: 13 residues. In germline, CDR1 is GTSNPN, CDR2 SVGIG (reference sequence). Deletions cut 0 bases from V and 7 bases from J, with 10 bases between. The receptor's source is a male donor with IPEX syndrome. This rearrangement joins TRBV30 to TRBJ1-5; maybe TRBD1 (6 bases). The specimen was pancreas tissue. Here the CDR3 DNA reads TGTGCCTGGAGTGTACTGGGGGCCCAGCCCCAGCATTTT. It is translated as CAWSVLGAQPQHF.